This is a list of T cell receptor beta chains from one sample in a study of cytomegalovirus exposure and HLA in healthy donors. The method was immunoSEQ multiplex PCR; TCRdb's version includes in-frame clones alone and lacks a portion of them. The profile shows 150,000 to 200,000 clones, around 77% of them singletons. The sequencing input was PBMCs. These receptors were obtained from a woman aged 40 to 49 in good health and CMV-seronegative. Each CDR3 is given with its conserved first and last residue. D genes are given only for firm matches. Rows give clone size only sometimes, using once, few, many, or a class for an expanded clone.

V gene,J gene,D gene,clone size,CDR3 DNA,CDR3 protein
TRBV5-6,TRBJ2-1,TRBD2,.,TGTGCCAGCAGTCCCCAGCTAGCGGGAGTGGGAAATGAGCAGTTCTTC,CASSPQLAGVGNEQFF
TRBV27,TRBJ2-1,.,.,TGTGCCAGCAGTCCACAAGACTCCTACAATGAGCAGTTCTTC,CASSPQDSYNEQFF
TRBV29-1,TRBJ1-5,.,.,TGCAGCGTTGGGGGTATCGGAGGAGGGAACGATCAGCCCCAGCATTTT,CSVGGIGGGNDQPQHF
TRBV25-1,TRBJ2-7,TRBD2,.,TGTGCCAGCAGTGACCCTCAATCGACTAGCGGGGAATACGAGCAGTACTTC,CASSDPQSTSGEYEQYF
TRBV28,TRBJ1-1,.,few,TGTGCCAGCGCCACGGGGGAAAGGGACACTGAAGCTTTCTTT,CASATGERDTEAFF
TRBV2,TRBJ2-3,TRBD2,.,TGTGCCAGCAGCCCTATGACTAGCGGCACAGATACGCAGTATTTT,CASSPMTSGTDTQYF
TRBV2,TRBJ1-1,TRBD1,.,TGTGCCAGCAGTGAAACGGGACAGGGGGCTTCTGAAGCTTTCTTT,CASSETGQGASEAFF
TRBV2,TRBJ1-5,.,.,TGTGCCAGCCAAGGGGAAGGCAATCAGCCCCAGCATTTT,CASQGEGNQPQHF
TRBV7-9,TRBJ2-1,TRBD2,.,TGTGCCAGCAGCTTAAGGGGCTCCCTTAGCGGGAGTCCCAATGAGCAGTTCTTC,CASSLRGSLSGSPNEQFF
TRBV19,TRBJ2-3,.,.,TGTGCCAGTAGTATCGGCGTCGGAGCAGATACGCAGTATTTT,CASSIGVGADTQYF
TRBV7-8,TRBJ1-4,TRBD1,.,TGTGCCAGCAGCTCACGACTTGCCCGGGACAGGGGGCGAGGGGAAAAACTGTTTTTT,CASSSRLARDRGRGEKLFF
TRBV7-7,TRBJ2-1,.,.,TGTGCTAGCAGCTTAGCCCCTTACAATGAGCAGTTCTTC,CASSLAPYNEQFF
TRBV12-5,TRBJ2-7,.,.,TGTGCTAGTGGCCGGAGCGGTTCGGGCTACGAGCAGTACTTC,CASGRSGSGYEQYF
TRBV7-2,TRBJ1-3,.,.,TGTGCCAGCAGCTTAGTGGTGGGCAAAAGTGGAGGAAACACCATATATTTT,CASSLVVGKSGGNTIYF
TRBV11-3,TRBJ2-2,.,.,TGTGCCAGCACCCTTGCCGGGGAGCTGTTTTTT,CASTLAGELFF
TRBV19,TRBJ1-2,TRBD1,.,TGTGCCAGTGACAGACAGGGGTCCGGGGATGGCTACACCTTC,CASDRQGSGDGYTF
TRBV25-1,TRBJ2-1,.,.,TGTGCCAGCAGTAACCACTTTAGGGGGTCTGGGGTAGGTGAGCAGTTCTTC,CASSNHFRGSGVGEQFF
TRBV29-1,TRBJ1-1,TRBD1,.,TGCAGCGGGGGACAGGGTGACACTGAAGCTTTCTTT,CSGGQGDTEAFF
TRBV5-1,TRBJ1-2,TRBD1,few,TGCGCCAGCAGCACCGAGACAGGGATGTTGCATGGCTACACCTTC,CASSTETGMLHGYTF
TRBV2,TRBJ2-5,TRBD1,.,TGTGCCAGCAGTCCCCGGGGGACAGGGGGAGAGACCCAGTACTTC,CASSPRGTGGETQYF
TRBV25-1,TRBJ2-2,TRBD1,.,TGTGCCAGCAGTCCCCGAACGGGACAGGGGCACACCGGGGAGCTGTTTTTT,CASSPRTGQGHTGELFF
TRBV14,TRBJ1-2,.,.,TGTGCCAGCAGCCGGGGGGGGAGCAGCTATGGCTACACCTTC,CASSRGGSSYGYTF
TRBV5-6,TRBJ1-3,TRBD1,.,TGTGCCAGCAGCTTCCGGGACAGGGCCTCTGGAAACACCATATATTTT,CASSFRDRASGNTIYF
TRBV29-1,TRBJ2-7,.,.,TGCAGCGTTGCCCCCGGGAGTACCTACGAGCAGTACTTC,CSVAPGSTYEQYF
TRBV18,TRBJ2-7,.,.,TGTGCCAGCTCTCTGGACGGGAGCGAGCAGTACTTC,CASSLDGSEQYF
TRBV2,TRBJ2-6,.,.,TGTGCCAGCAGTGAAGGAGGATCCGGGGCCAACGTCCTGACTTTC,CASSEGGSGANVLTF
TRBV5-1,TRBJ2-5,.,.,TGCGCCAGCAGCAGAAGGGGGGGCCAAGAGACCCAGTACTTC,CASSRRGGQETQYF
TRBV18,TRBJ2-7,.,.,TGTGCCAGCTCACCTTACGACAGGTGGAACGAGCAGTACTTC,CASSPYDRWNEQYF
TRBV19,TRBJ1-5,.,.,TGTGCCACCATAGGACAGCCACATCAGCCCCAGCATTTT,CATIGQPHQPQHF
TRBV9,TRBJ2-7,TRBD2,.,TGTGCCAGCAGCGCATCCGGGACTAGCGGGATCTACGAGCAGTACTTC,CASSASGTSGIYEQYF
TRBV19,TRBJ1-2,.,.,TGTGCCAGTAGTGTAGGGGCCGGTGGAGGGGAGGCCTATGGCTACACCTTC,CASSVGAGGGEAYGYTF
TRBV7-2,TRBJ2-1,TRBD2,.,TGTGCCAGCAGCTTAACTAGCGGACTATACAATGAGCAGTTCTTC,CASSLTSGLYNEQFF
TRBV5-1,TRBJ2-5,TRBD1,.,TGCGCCAGCAGCTTGGGGGACAGAAGAGCACAAGAGACCCAGTACTTC,CASSLGDRRAQETQYF
TRBV4-2,TRBJ2-1,TRBD2,few,TGTGCCAGCAGCCAAGGTTCTAGCGGGAGGGAGTACAATGAGCAGTTCTTC,CASSQGSSGREYNEQFF
TRBV14,TRBJ2-3,TRBD2,.,TGTGCCAGCAGCCCCGGGGGGGGTTTCCTCACAGATACGCAGTATTTT,CASSPGGGFLTDTQYF